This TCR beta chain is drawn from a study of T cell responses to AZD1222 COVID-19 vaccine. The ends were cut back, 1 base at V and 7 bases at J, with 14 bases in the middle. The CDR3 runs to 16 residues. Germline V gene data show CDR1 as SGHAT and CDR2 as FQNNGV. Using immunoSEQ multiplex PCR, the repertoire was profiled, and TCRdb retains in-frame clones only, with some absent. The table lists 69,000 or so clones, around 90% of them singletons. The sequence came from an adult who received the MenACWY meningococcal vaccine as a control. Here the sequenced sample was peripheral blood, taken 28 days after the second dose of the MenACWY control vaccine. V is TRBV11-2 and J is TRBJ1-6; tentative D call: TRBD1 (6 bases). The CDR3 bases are TGTGCCAGCAGCTTAGGTCGGGGGGCGTGGAATTCACCCCTCCACTTT. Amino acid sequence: CASSLGRGAWNSPLHF.